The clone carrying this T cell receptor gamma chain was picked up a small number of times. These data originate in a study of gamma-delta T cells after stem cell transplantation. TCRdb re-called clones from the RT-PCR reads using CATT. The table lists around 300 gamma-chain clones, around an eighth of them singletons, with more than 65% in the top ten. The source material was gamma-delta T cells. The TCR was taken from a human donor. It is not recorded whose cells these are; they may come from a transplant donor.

The CDR3 sequence is CALWEVAKKLF. CDR3 DNA sequence: TGTGCCTTGTGGGAGGTGGCGAAGAAACTCTTT. The J gene is TRGJ1 or TRGJ2, the V gene TRGV9. The germline V gene has CDR1 GITISATS and CDR2 ISYDGTV (reference sequence). V gave up 0 bases and J gave up 10 bases; unmatched junction bases: 3. The CDR3 consists of 11 residues.